The clone carrying this TCR beta chain was counted many times. The target antigen is unknown. Those donors who had ophthalmopathy presented with moderate-to-severe activity, a CAS of ≥3, a NOSPECS of ≥4 and a duration under 3 months. Other autoimmune disease, uncontrolled infection, pregnancy and lactation led to exclusion. The sample comes from a study of Graves' ophthalmopathy and Graves' hyperthyroidism. The wider study: Before any treatment was given, at initial diagnosis, peripheral blood was collected. Whole-study results and caveats: Appearing in blood as well were most expanded thyroid clonotypes above 0.001 frequency.

V gave up 5 bases and J gave up 4 bases; unmatched junction bases: 8. From germline, CDR1 is DFQATT and CDR2 SNEGSKA (reference sequence). CDR3 length equals 13 residues. Amplification targeted the TCR beta CDR3 regions, with RNA transcripts as the source material. The authors performed first-round RT-PCR with HTBI primers and then a second-round multiplex PCR. TCRdb independently ran MiXCR on the multiplex PCR reads; one entry per CDR3 protein. The sample includes 200,000 to 250,000 distinct CDR3 sequences, 25% to 35% of them seen just once. This clonotype was obtained from a man over 45 with Graves' ophthalmopathy. V and J are TRBV20-1 and TRBJ2-7; TRBD1 matches at 7 bases. Input material: peripheral blood. CDR3 coding DNA: TGCAGTGCTTCTGACAGGGAGTTATACGAGCAGTACTTC. This codes for CSASDRELYEQYF.